Listed below are T cell receptor beta chains from one sample, sequenced in a study of Ad26.COV2.S vaccination and SARS-CoV-2 variants. The assay was immunoSEQ multiplex PCR, and TCRdb's table has in-frame clones only and misses some. The profile shows approximately 410,000 clones, 88% of them singletons. The sample was peripheral blood, taken in a trial of Ad26.COV2.S vaccine versus placebo. The receptor source for this set is a person between 18 and 60 years old who received the Ad26.COV2.S COVID-19 vaccine or a placebo. Each CDR3 is given with its conserved first and last residue. A D gene is named only where the DNA matches it firmly. Not all rows give a size; the values are once, few, many and, for expanded clones, a class.

TRBV7-3	-	TRBJ2-1	-	CASSLTPAGAGGRSYNEQFF	TGTGCCAGCAGCTTAACCCCTGCAGGGGCCGGGGGGCGATCCTACAATGAGCAGTTCTTC
TRBV7-6	-	TRBJ2-7	TRBD1	CASLPGTGGAFYEQYF	TGTGCCAGCCTCCCCGGGACAGGGGGCGCGTTCTACGAGCAGTACTTC
TRBV30	-	TRBJ1-6	-	CAWSGQPNSPLHF	TGTGCCTGGAGCGGACAGCCGAATTCACCCCTCCACTTT
TRBV7-9	-	TRBJ1-1	TRBD1	CASSTEQGRDEAFF	TGTGCCAGCAGCACCGAACAGGGGCGGGATGAAGCTTTCTTT
TRBV28	-	TRBJ1-2	-	CASSLDPRVYGYTF	TGTGCCAGCAGTTTAGATCCAAGGGTATATGGCTACACCTTC
TRBV9	-	TRBJ2-3	TRBD2	CASSTRTSGGSTDTQYF	TGTGCCAGCAGCACCCGGACTAGCGGGGGCTCCACAGATACGCAGTATTTT
TRBV6-2/TRBV6-3	few	TRBJ1-6	TRBD1	CASSLQGGGSPLHF	TGTGCCAGCAGCCTTCAGGGGGGAGGTTCACCCCTCCACTTT
TRBV6-6	-	TRBJ1-2	TRBD1	CASRGTGGAESYGYTF	TGTGCCAGCAGAGGGACAGGGGGCGCGGAGAGCTATGGCTACACCTTC
TRBV5-8	-	TRBJ1-1	TRBD1	CASRWGRGPSIPETAFF	TGTGCCAGCAGATGGGGCAGGGGGCCTTCAATTCCCGAAACGGCTTTCTTT
TRBV6-4	-	TRBJ1-6	-	CATRDGNSPLHF	TGTGCCACGAGGGACGGTAATTCACCCCTCCACTTT
TRBV7-2	-	TRBJ2-1	-	CASSGQVPTHNEQFF	TGTGCCAGCAGTGGCCAGGTTCCTACTCACAATGAGCAGTTCTTC
TRBV12-2	-	TRBJ2-6	-	CASRPREVTLGSGANVLTF	TGTGCAAGTCGCCCAAGGGAAGTAACCCTCGGGTCAGGGGCCAACGTCCTGACTTTC
TRBV7-2	few	TRBJ2-1	-	CASSAGAPNEQFF	TGTGCCAGCAGCGCCGGGGCACCGAATGAGCAGTTCTTC
TRBV30	-	TRBJ1-2	TRBD1	CAWSVLTGESGYTF	TGTGCCTGGAGTGTCCTGACAGGGGAGAGCGGCTACACCTTC
TRBV5-1	once	TRBJ1-2	-	CASSLEPGRDYGYTF	TGCGCCAGCAGCTTGGAGCCAGGGCGGGACTATGGCTACACCTTC
TRBV9	-	TRBJ2-2	TRBD2	CASSGVTSDAGELFF	TGTGCCAGCAGCGGGGTTACTAGCGACGCCGGGGAGCTGTTTTTT
TRBV6-1	-	TRBJ1-2	-	CASRNYGYTF	TGTGCCAGCAGGAACTATGGCTACACCTTC
TRBV6-4	once	TRBJ2-1	-	CASSDLGGGSYNEQFF	TGTGCCAGCAGTGACCTAGGTGGGGGCTCCTACAATGAGCAGTTCTTC
TRBV19	-	TRBJ2-7	TRBD2	CASSPVTSGYEQYF	TGTGCCAGTAGCCCCGTGACTAGCGGATACGAGCAGTACTTC
TRBV5-1	few	TRBJ2-1	-	CASSPASNSEQFF	TGCGCCAGCAGCCCAGCTTCGAACAGTGAGCAGTTCTTC
TRBV9	-	TRBJ2-3	TRBD2	CASSDGTSGGEGDTQYF	TGTGCCAGCAGCGACGGGACTAGCGGGGGGGAAGGGGATACGCAGTATTTT
TRBV29-1	-	TRBJ1-4	-	CSGGGQDEKLFF	TGCAGCGGAGGGGGGCAGGATGAAAAACTGTTTTTT
TRBV4-1	-	TRBJ1-2	-	CASSQLALGQGNYGYTF	TGCGCCAGCAGCCAGCTCGCCCTAGGGCAGGGTAACTATGGCTACACCTTC
TRBV28	-	TRBJ2-4	-	CASRPPGAVNIQYF	TGTGCCAGCAGACCACCCGGAGCGGTGAACATTCAGTACTTC
TRBV14	-	TRBJ1-1	-	CASSHNRVEAFF	TGTGCCAGCAGCCACAACCGGGTCGAAGCTTTCTTT
TRBV5-4	few	TRBJ2-5	TRBD1	CASSLSGQGSETQYF	TGTGCCAGCAGCTTGTCGGGACAGGGGAGTGAGACCCAGTACTTC
TRBV2	few	TRBJ1-2	-	CASSAPGYGYTF	TGTGCCAGCAGCGCTCCCGGGTATGGCTACACCTTC
TRBV3-1/TRBV3-2	-	TRBJ2-7	TRBD1	CASSPGTGAYEQYF	TGTGCCAGCAGCCCCGGGACAGGCGCGTACGAGCAGTACTTC
TRBV11-3	few	TRBJ1-6	-	CASSLGQRNSPLHF	TGTGCCAGCAGCTTAGGACAGCGGAATTCACCCCTCCACTTT
TRBV18	once	TRBJ1-3	-	CASSPTGDSGNTIYF	TGTGCCAGCTCACCGACCGGGGACTCTGGAAACACCATATATTTT
TRBV11-3	-	TRBJ2-1	-	CASSLGPDNEQFF	TGTGCCAGCAGCTTAGGCCCGGACAATGAGCAGTTCTTC
TRBV28	once	TRBJ2-3	-	CASSSTGEARRHTDTQYF	TGTGCCAGCAGTTCGACCGGGGAGGCTCGTCGGCACACGGATACGCAGTATTTT
TRBV11-1	-	TRBJ1-1	TRBD1	CASSSRQGDTEAFF	TGTGCCAGCAGCTCCCGACAGGGAGACACTGAAGCTTTCTTT
TRBV7-9	-	TRBJ2-7	TRBD2	CASSLTRGDYEQYF	TGTGCCAGCAGCTTGACTCGGGGGGACTACGAGCAGTACTTC
TRBV5-1	once	TRBJ2-7	TRBD2	CASSTGTSGVPYEQYF	TGCGCCAGCAGCACAGGGACTAGCGGGGTACCCTACGAGCAGTACTTC
TRBV19	-	TRBJ1-2	-	CAPRAETPNYGYTF	TGTGCCCCCCGCGCGGAAACCCCTAACTATGGCTACACCTTC
TRBV5-3	-	TRBJ1-1	-	CARSSRVFRDTEAFF	TGTGCCAGAAGCTCTAGGGTTTTTCGGGACACTGAAGCTTTCTTT
TRBV7-6	-	TRBJ2-3	-	CASSPPGVTTDTQYF	TGTGCCAGCAGCCCCCCCGGAGTTACCACAGATACGCAGTATTTT
TRBV6-6	-	TRBJ1-1	-	CASSYSDNTEAFF	TGTGCCAGCAGTTACTCGGATAACACTGAAGCTTTCTTT
TRBV18	few	TRBJ1-2	-	CASSPGQLANYGYTF	TGTGCCAGCTCACCAGGACAGTTAGCTAACTATGGCTACACCTTC
TRBV7-2	-	TRBJ2-7	TRBD2	CASSLSPGTSGVEQYF	TGTGCCAGCAGCTTATCCCCCGGGACTAGCGGGGTTGAGCAGTACTTC
TRBV18	many	TRBJ2-5	-	CASSPTPRQETQYF	TGTGCCAGCTCACCGACACCCCGACAAGAGACCCAGTACTTC
TRBV29-1	-	TRBJ2-2	-	CSAPVGTANTGELFF	TGCAGCGCCCCTGTCGGGACTGCGAACACCGGGGAGCTGTTTTTT
TRBV7-9	-	TRBJ2-2	TRBD1	CATIQGGWNTGELFF	TGTGCCACCATACAAGGGGGCTGGAACACCGGGGAGCTGTTTTTT
TRBV11-1	-	TRBJ2-5	-	CASSLRVQETQYF	TGTGCCAGCAGCTTAAGGGTCCAAGAGACCCAGTACTTC
TRBV21-1	-	TRBJ1-3	-	CASSKRGTAGSGNTIYF	TGTGCCAGCAGCAAAAGGGGGACGGCCGGCTCTGGAAACACCATATATTTT
TRBV7-2	-	TRBJ1-1	-	CASSLGQNTEAFF	TGTGCCAGCAGCTTGGGACAGAACACTGAAGCTTTCTTT